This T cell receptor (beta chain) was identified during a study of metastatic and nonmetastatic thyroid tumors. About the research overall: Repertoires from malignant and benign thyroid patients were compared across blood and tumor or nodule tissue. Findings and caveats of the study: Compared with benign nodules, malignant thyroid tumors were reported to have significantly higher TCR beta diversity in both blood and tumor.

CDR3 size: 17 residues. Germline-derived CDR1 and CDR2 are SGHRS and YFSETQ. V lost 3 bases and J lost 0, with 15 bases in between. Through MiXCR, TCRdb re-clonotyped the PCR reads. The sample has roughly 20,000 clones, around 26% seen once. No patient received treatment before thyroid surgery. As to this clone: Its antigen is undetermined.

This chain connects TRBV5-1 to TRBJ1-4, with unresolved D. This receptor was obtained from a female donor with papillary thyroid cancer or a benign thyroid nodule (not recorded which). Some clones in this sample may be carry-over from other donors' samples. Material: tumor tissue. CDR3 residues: CASSWATSSATNEKLFF. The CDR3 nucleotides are TGCGCCAGCAGCTGGGCAACCTCGTCAGCAACTAATGAAAAACTGTTTTTT.